Listed below are T cell receptor beta chains from one sample, sequenced in a study of blood T cell repertoires in COVID-19. Libraries were prepared by immunoSEQ multiplex PCR; TCRdb keeps only in-frame clonotypes and omits some of them. Here the sample spans some 150,000 clones, 65% to 90% being singletons. The material sequenced was peripheral blood. The receptor source for this set is a man aged 45 to 65 with acute or convalescent COVID-19. The conserved cysteine and the conserved F or W are not part of the CDR3 here. A D gene is named only where the DNA matches it firmly. Some rows mark clone size as missing; the rest say once, few, many or name a class of expanded clone.

clone_size v_call d_call cdr3_aa
once TRBV7-9 . ASSFPDSQNEKLF
. TRBV3-1/TRBV3-2 TRBD2 ASSQRGGGARGETQY
once TRBV6-1 TRBD2 ASSEGGGLGWEQY
. TRBV7-9 TRBD1 ASSLDRGSGQPQH
. TRBV7-9 TRBD1 ASSRTVVGQASNYGYT
. TRBV7-6 . ASSDPGAVGSTEAF
. TRBV7-9 TRBD1 ASNYVPGQKSEQF
. TRBV7-2 . ASSPPGVGDTQY
. TRBV6-6 TRBD1 ASSFPDRGLRETQY
. TRBV11-2 TRBD2 ASSLRLAGETNDEQY
. TRBV3-1/TRBV3-2 TRBD2 ASSQGLAAIVGANVLT
. TRBV5-1 TRBD2 ASSFAAGALEQY
once TRBV16 TRBD1 ASSQGGTGVDFSYEQY
. TRBV19 TRBD2 ASLGGGPREQY
. TRBV5-1 . ASSFSGGWAVGAEAF
. TRBV3-1/TRBV3-2 TRBD1 ASRPGTGGRLRTGELF
. TRBV13 TRBD2 ASRGGGRGETQY
. TRBV10-2 . ASSENSNYGYT
. TRBV6-1 . ASSDQGNRDTQY
once TRBV7-3 . ASSSLGQETQY
few TRBV6-4 . ASSDSGRPNSPLH
. TRBV19 TRBD1 ASSPGDSDSNQPQH
. TRBV4-1 TRBD2 ASSQGLAGLTDTQY
once TRBV4-2 TRBD2 ASRVAGGPYEQY
few TRBV4-1 TRBD2 ASSQDQSGGPSYEQY
. TRBV6-2/TRBV6-3 TRBD2 ASSYSRTSGSYNEQF
. TRBV10-2 TRBD1 ASTTGARGQPQH
. TRBV24-1 TRBD1 ATSDPGQGEGQPQH
. TRBV7-2 TRBD2 ASSPPLSQGTSGTQY
. TRBV10-3 . AISESTQNTEAF
. TRBV6-5 . ASSYSTGRTEAF
. TRBV4-1 TRBD2 ASSQDVPRGDEQY
once TRBV13 TRBD1 ASTQGDNYGYT
. TRBV19 TRBD2 ASSATGTKTDEQF
. TRBV7-6 TRBD1 ASSLEGTGNSPLH
. TRBV6-5 . ASSSSTGQTYT
. TRBV27 TRBD2 ASSLNSGRPYEQY
. TRBV5-1 . ASSLAPMAPGNTIY
. TRBV11-2 . ASSQVPWTAYEQY
once TRBV23-1 . ASSDRHSNQPQH
. TRBV6-4 TRBD1 ASSDSSAGGGSPLH